The clone carrying this T cell receptor beta chain was counted many times. Its specificity is unknown. Ophthalmopathy donors were characterized by moderate-to-severe activity, CAS of at least 3, NOSPECS of at least 4, and duration under 3 months. This sample stems from a study of Graves' ophthalmopathy and Graves' hyperthyroidism. Study outcomes and limitations: Sensitivity reached 87.88% and specificity 81.08% for a 13-signature model separating ophthalmopathy from stable hyperthyroidism.

The germline V and J ends were trimmed by 0 bases and 2 bases, with 10 bases remaining between them. Germline CDR1 is MNHEY and CDR2 is SVGAGI. The CDR3 loop spans 15 amino acids. RNA transcripts were the template, and TCR beta CDR3 regions were amplified from them. HTBI primers served in a first-round RT-PCR, which a second-round multiplex PCR followed. TCRdb reanalysed the multiplex PCR reads using MiXCR and keeps one entry per CDR3 protein. The sample gives about 150,000 distinct CDR3 sequences, over 35% of which show up once; around 5.8% is in the top ten. This chain links TRBV6-5 with TRBJ1-2; no firm D call. What was sequenced was peripheral blood. This clonotype was sampled from a woman aged 40 to 50 with Graves' ophthalmopathy. The DNA for the CDR3 is TGTGCCAGCAGTTACTCAGGCGGCCCCAACTATGGCTACACCTTC. As protein: CASSYSGGPNYGYTF.